This TCR beta chain was retrieved from a study of T cell repertoires in cytomegalovirus infection. In the study overall: Public TCR beta signatures marked donors with CMV infection and the matching HLA.

This clonotype was seen a few times. Its antigen is not known. Study-wide points: The ex vivo response was dominated by HLA-C-restricted CMV-specific TCR beta clonotypes.

TCRdb processed the reads anew with MiXCR; each CDR3 protein has one entry. In the table there are 300,000 or so distinct CDR3 sequences, roughly a tenth of which are singletons. The V gene's germline CDR1 is MNHEY and CDR2 SVGEGT. This CDR3 has 14 residues. Trimming removed 7 bases at V and 3 bases at J, with 13 bases between. The sequenced sample consisted of PBMCs. The receptor comes from a human donor in good health (CMV status not recorded). Some clones in this sample may be carry-over from other donors' samples. The chain couples TRBV6-2 or TRBV6-3 to TRBJ1-5; unclear D gene. CDR3 amino acids: CASTEVGFNQPQHF. The CDR3, as DNA: TGTGCCAGCACCGAAGTAGGGTTCAATCAGCCCCAGCATTTT.